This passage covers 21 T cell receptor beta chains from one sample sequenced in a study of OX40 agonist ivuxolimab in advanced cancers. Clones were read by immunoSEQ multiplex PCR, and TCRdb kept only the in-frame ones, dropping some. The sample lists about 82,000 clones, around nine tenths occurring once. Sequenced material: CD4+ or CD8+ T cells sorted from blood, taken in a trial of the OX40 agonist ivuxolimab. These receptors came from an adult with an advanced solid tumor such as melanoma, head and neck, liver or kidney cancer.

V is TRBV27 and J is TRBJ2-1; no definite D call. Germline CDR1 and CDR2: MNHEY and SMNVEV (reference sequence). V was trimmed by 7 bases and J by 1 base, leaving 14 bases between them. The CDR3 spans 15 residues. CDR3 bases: TGTGCCAGCAAGGGCCCGACCCGGTCCTACAATGAGCAGTTCTTC. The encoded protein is CASKGPTRSYNEQFF.

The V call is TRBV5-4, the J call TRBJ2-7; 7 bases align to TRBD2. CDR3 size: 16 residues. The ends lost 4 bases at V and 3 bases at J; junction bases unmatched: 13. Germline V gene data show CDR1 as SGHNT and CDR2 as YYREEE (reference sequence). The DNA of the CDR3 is TGTGCCAGCAGCGTAGCGGGTGGGTACCCAAACTACGAGCAGTACTTC. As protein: CASSVAGGYPNYEQYF.

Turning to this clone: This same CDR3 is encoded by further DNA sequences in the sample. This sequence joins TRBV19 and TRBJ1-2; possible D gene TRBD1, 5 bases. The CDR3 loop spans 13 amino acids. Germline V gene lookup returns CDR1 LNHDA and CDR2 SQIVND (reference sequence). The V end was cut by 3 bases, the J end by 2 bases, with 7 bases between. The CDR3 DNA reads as TGTGCCAGTAGTATCGAGGGGAACTATGGCTACACCTTC. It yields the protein CASSIEGNYGYTF. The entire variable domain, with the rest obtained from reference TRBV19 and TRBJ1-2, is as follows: DGGITQSPKYLFRKEGQNVTLSCEQNLNHDAMYWYRQDPGQGLRLIYYSQIVNDFQKGDIAEGYSVSREKKESFPLTVTSAQKNPTAFYLCASSIEGNYGYTFGSGTRLTVV.

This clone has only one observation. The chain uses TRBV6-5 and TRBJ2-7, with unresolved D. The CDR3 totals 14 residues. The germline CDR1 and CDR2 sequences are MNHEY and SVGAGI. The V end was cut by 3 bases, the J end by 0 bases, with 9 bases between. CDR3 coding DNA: TGTGCCAGCAGTTATGGCTTATACTCCTACGAGCAGTACTTC. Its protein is CASSYGLYSYEQYF.

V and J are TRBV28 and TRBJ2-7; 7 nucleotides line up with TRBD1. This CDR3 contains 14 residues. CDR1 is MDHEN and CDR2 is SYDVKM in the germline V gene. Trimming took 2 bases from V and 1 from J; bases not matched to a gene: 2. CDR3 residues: CASSLGTASYEQYF. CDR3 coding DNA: TGTGCCAGCAGTTTAGGGACAGCTTCCTACGAGCAGTACTTC.

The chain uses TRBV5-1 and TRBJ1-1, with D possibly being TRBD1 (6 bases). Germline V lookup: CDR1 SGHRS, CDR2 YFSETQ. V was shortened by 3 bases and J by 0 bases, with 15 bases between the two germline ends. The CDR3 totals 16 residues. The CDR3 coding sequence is TGCGCCAGCAGCTCTCAGGGGCTCTCCATGAACACTGAAGCTTTCTTT. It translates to CASSSQGLSMNTEAFF. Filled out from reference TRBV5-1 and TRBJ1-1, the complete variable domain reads KAGVTQTPRYLIKTRGQQVTLSCSPISGHRSVSWYQQTPGQGLQFLFEYFSETQRNKGNFPGRFSGRQFSNSRSEMNVSTLELGDSALYLCASSSQGLSMNTEAFFGQGTRLTVV.

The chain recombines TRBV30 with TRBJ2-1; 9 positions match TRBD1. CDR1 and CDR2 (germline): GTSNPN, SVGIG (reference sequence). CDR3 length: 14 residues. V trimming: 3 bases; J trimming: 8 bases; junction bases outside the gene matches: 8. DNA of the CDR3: TGTGCCTGGAGGCTTCCGGGACAGGGTTATGAGCAGTTCTTC. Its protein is CAWRLPGQGYEQFF.

CDR3: CASSLAPTSDYEQYF. CDR3 bases: TGCGCCAGCAGCTTGGCCCCGACTAGCGACTACGAGCAGTACTTC. This rearrangement joins TRBV5-1 to TRBJ2-7, with 8 nucleotides matching TRBD2. Germline CDR1 SGHRS, CDR2 YFSETQ. The CDR3 sequence is 15 residues long. The V gene end was trimmed by 0 bases and the J gene end by 3 bases; junction bases not matched to a gene: 5.

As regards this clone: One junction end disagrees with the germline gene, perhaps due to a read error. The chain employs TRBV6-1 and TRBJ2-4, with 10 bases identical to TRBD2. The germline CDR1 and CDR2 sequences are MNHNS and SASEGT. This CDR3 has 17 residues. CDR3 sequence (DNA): TGTGCCAGCAGTCAAGCTAGCGGGAGCATATCCAAAAACATTCAGTACTTC. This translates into CASSQASGSISKNIQYF.

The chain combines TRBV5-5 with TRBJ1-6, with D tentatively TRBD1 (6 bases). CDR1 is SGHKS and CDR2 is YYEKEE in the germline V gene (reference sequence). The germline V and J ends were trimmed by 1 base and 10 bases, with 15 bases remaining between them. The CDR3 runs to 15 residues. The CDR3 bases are TGTGCCAGCAGCTTGAAAGGTCAGGGGTCCTCACCCCTCCACTTT. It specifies CASSLKGQGSSPLHF.

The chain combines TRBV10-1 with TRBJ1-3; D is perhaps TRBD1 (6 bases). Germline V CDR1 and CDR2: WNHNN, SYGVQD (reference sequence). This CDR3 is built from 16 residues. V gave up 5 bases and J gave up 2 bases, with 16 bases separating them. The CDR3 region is CASSPNREPPGNTIYF. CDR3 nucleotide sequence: TGCGCCAGCAGTCCCAACAGGGAACCCCCTGGAAACACCATATATTTT.

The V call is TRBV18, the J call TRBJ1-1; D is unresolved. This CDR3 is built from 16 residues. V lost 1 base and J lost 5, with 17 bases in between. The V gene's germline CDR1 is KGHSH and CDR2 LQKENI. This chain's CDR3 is CASSPQSGSGGTEAFF. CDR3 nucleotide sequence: TGTGCCAGCTCACCACAGTCTGGGTCAGGAGGTACTGAAGCTTTCTTT.

CDR3 residues: CASSQSQGAGEKLFF. The CDR3, as DNA: TGTGCCAGCAGCCAGAGCCAGGGGGCAGGAGAAAAACTGTTTTTT. The V gene is TRBV7-9, the J gene TRBJ1-4; 8 nucleotides agree with TRBD1. Germline V gene sequence: CDR1 SEHNR, CDR2 FQNEAQ (reference sequence). V lost 5 bases, J lost 8 bases, and 10 bases stayed unmatched. The CDR3 sequence is 15 residues long.

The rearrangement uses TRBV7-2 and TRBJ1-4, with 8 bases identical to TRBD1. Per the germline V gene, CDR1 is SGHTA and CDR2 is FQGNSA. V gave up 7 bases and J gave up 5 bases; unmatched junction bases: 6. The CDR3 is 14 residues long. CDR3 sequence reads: CASTLDRVNEKLFF. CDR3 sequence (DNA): TGTGCCAGCACGTTGGACAGGGTCAATGAAAAACTGTTTTTT.

The CDR3 sequence is CASSLADTSYEQYF. DNA of the CDR3: TGTGCCAGCAGCTTGGCTGACACCTCCTACGAGCAGTACTTC. The rearrangement joins TRBV5-4 to TRBJ2-7, with D hard to call. V lost 0 bases and J lost 0, with 7 bases in between. The CDR3 has 14 amino acids. Per germline, CDR1 SGHNT and CDR2 YYREEE (reference sequence).

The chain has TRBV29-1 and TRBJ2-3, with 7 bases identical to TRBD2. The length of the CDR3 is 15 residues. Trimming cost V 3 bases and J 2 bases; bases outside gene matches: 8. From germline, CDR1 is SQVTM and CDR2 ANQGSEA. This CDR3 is CSVEGEAGSTDTQYF. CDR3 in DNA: TGCAGCGTTGAGGGGGAAGCGGGGTCCACAGATACGCAGTATTTT.

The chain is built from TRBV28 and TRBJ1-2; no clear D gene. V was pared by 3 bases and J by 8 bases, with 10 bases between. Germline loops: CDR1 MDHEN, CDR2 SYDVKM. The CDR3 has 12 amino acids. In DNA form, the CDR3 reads TGTGCCAGCAGTTTTTTGGGCTTAGGCTACACCTTC. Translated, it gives CASSFLGLGYTF.

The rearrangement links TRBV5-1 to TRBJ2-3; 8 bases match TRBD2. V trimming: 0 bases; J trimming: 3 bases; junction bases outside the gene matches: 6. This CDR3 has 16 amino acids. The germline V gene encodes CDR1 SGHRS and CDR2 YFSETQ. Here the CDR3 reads CASSLDMAGGTDTQYF. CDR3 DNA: TGCGCCAGCAGCTTGGATATGGCGGGAGGAACAGATACGCAGTATTTT.

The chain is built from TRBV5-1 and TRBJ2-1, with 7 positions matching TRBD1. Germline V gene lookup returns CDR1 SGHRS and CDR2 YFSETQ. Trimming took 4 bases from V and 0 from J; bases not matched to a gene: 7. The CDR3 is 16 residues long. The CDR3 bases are TGCGCCAGCAGCCTAGACAGGGTAAGCTCCTACAATGAGCAGTTCTTC. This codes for CASSLDRVSSYNEQFF.

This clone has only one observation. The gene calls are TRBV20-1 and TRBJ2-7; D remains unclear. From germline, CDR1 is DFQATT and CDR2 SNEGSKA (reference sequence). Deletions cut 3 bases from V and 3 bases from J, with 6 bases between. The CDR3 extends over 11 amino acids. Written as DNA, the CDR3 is TGCAGTGCTAGCTCTTACTACGAGCAGTACTTC. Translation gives CSASSYYEQYF.

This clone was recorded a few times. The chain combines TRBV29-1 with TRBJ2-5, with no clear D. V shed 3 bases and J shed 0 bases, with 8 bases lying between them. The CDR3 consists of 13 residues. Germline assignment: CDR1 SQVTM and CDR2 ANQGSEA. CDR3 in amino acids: CSVDRYHQETQYF. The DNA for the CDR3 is TGCAGCGTTGATCGCTACCACCAAGAGACCCAGTACTTC.